A selection of T cell receptor beta chains follows, all from one sample in a study of T-cell memory formation after mild COVID-19. TCRdb recomputed calls from the 5' RACE reads with MiXCR, one row per CDR3 protein. This sample carries some 300,000 distinct CDR3 sequences, 20% to 25% of them seen once, and the ten largest clones take approximately 22%. The specimen was PBMCs or a T cell subset sorted from them (not recorded which). The source is a man in his late teens or twenties who had mild COVID-19 (a few samples of this study predate the infection). Cell type and time point are not known. Both conserved end residues are part of each CDR3. Fields, in order: J gene, V gene, clone size, D gene, CDR3 protein, CDR3 DNA. The D gene is left open where the match is weak. Part of the rows lack a size; the others show once, few, many or a class for expanded clones.

J gene: TRBJ2-1; V gene: TRBV3-1; clone size: few; D gene: TRBD1; CDR3 protein: CASSHQGAMRNEQFF; CDR3 DNA: TGTGCCAGCAGCCATCAGGGGGCAATGAGGAATGAGCAGTTCTTC
J gene: TRBJ2-7; V gene: TRBV2; clone size: .; D gene: TRBD2; CDR3 protein: CASRPELAGEQYF; CDR3 DNA: TGTGCCAGCAGGCCGGAGCTAGCGGGCGAGCAGTACTTC
J gene: TRBJ2-7; V gene: TRBV7-9; clone size: few; D gene: .; CDR3 protein: CASSPGEGTPYEQYF; CDR3 DNA: TGTGCCAGCAGCCCAGGGGAGGGAACCCCCTACGAGCAGTACTTC
J gene: TRBJ2-1; V gene: TRBV6-2/TRBV6-3; clone size: .; D gene: .; CDR3 protein: CANTESYNEQFF; CDR3 DNA: TGTGCCAACACGGAAAGTTACAATGAGCAGTTCTTC
J gene: TRBJ2-6; V gene: TRBV7-9; clone size: few; D gene: TRBD1; CDR3 protein: CASSLVGQGTSGANVLTF; CDR3 DNA: TGTGCCAGCAGCTTAGTGGGACAGGGGACATCTGGGGCCAACGTCCTGACTTTC
J gene: TRBJ1-1; V gene: TRBV4-2; clone size: few; D gene: .; CDR3 protein: CASSRSLASGNTEAFF; CDR3 DNA: TGTGCCAGCAGCCGGTCTCTAGCCAGTGGGAACACTGAAGCTTTCTTT
J gene: TRBJ1-1; V gene: TRBV4-2; clone size: few; D gene: .; CDR3 protein: CASSPGTGGDRNTEAFF; CDR3 DNA: TGTGCCAGCAGCCCAGGAACGGGGGGCGATCGTAACACTGAAGCTTTCTTT
J gene: TRBJ1-3; V gene: TRBV19; clone size: few; D gene: .; CDR3 protein: CASSSLPTGSGNTIYF; CDR3 DNA: TGTGCCAGTAGTTCTCTACCGACGGGATCTGGAAACACCATATATTTT
J gene: TRBJ2-3; V gene: TRBV4-2; clone size: .; D gene: TRBD2; CDR3 protein: CASSQKLAGGTDTQYF; CDR3 DNA: TGTGCCAGCAGCCAAAAACTAGCGGGCGGTACAGATACGCAGTATTTT
J gene: TRBJ2-1; V gene: TRBV11-2; clone size: few; D gene: .; CDR3 protein: CASSLTPYTPSGQFF; CDR3 DNA: TGTGCCAGCAGCCTGACTCCCTACACCCCGTCGGGGCAGTTCTTC
J gene: TRBJ2-1; V gene: TRBV5-1; clone size: few; D gene: .; CDR3 protein: CASSLMTAVLNEQFF; CDR3 DNA: TGCGCCAGCAGCTTGATGACGGCTGTCCTCAATGAGCAGTTCTTC
J gene: TRBJ2-1; V gene: TRBV5-1; clone size: few; D gene: .; CDR3 protein: CASSLLDPDNEQFF; CDR3 DNA: TGCGCCAGCAGCTTGTTGGACCCCGACAATGAGCAGTTCTTC
J gene: TRBJ1-2; V gene: TRBV4-3; clone size: few; D gene: .; CDR3 protein: CASSQDPGARGYTF; CDR3 DNA: TGCGCCAGCAGCCAAGACCCGGGGGCCCGGGGCTACACCTTC
J gene: TRBJ2-3; V gene: TRBV7-6; clone size: .; D gene: .; CDR3 protein: CASSLSSWDTQYF; CDR3 DNA: TGTGCCAGCAGCTTATCCAGTTGGGATACGCAGTATTTT
J gene: TRBJ2-3; V gene: TRBV5-8; clone size: .; D gene: .; CDR3 protein: CASSLLLGTHTDTQYF; CDR3 DNA: TGTGCCAGCAGCTTGCTGCTCGGGACACACACAGATACGCAGTATTTT
J gene: TRBJ1-3; V gene: TRBV6-5; clone size: .; D gene: .; CDR3 protein: CASSPTVASGNTIYF; CDR3 DNA: TGTGCCAGCAGTCCCACAGTCGCATCCGGAAACACCATATATTTT
J gene: TRBJ2-2; V gene: TRBV9; clone size: .; D gene: .; CDR3 protein: CASSTWADNTGELFF; CDR3 DNA: TGTGCCAGCAGCACCTGGGCAGATAACACCGGGGAGCTGTTTTTT
J gene: TRBJ2-1; V gene: TRBV7-9; clone size: .; D gene: TRBD2; CDR3 protein: CASSPGFGGAENEQFF; CDR3 DNA: TGTGCCAGCAGCCCCGGTTTCGGGGGGGCGGAGAATGAGCAGTTCTTC
J gene: TRBJ2-2; V gene: TRBV5-1; clone size: many; D gene: .; CDR3 protein: CASSYSIAGELFF; CDR3 DNA: TGCGCCAGCAGCTATAGCATTGCCGGGGAGCTGTTTTTT
J gene: TRBJ2-5; V gene: TRBV5-5; clone size: few; D gene: TRBD1; CDR3 protein: CASSEGQGSQQETQYF; CDR3 DNA: TGTGCCAGCAGCGAGGGACAGGGAAGTCAACAAGAGACCCAGTACTTC
J gene: TRBJ2-2; V gene: TRBV5-1; clone size: few; D gene: TRBD1; CDR3 protein: CASSTDRGPTGELFF; CDR3 DNA: TGCGCCAGCAGCACAGACAGGGGACCCACCGGGGAGCTGTTTTTT
J gene: TRBJ2-1; V gene: TRBV2; clone size: many; D gene: TRBD2; CDR3 protein: CASTLSGGSYNEQFF; CDR3 DNA: TGTGCCAGCACCCTTAGCGGGGGGAGCTACAATGAGCAGTTCTTC
J gene: TRBJ2-1; V gene: TRBV7-6; clone size: few; D gene: .; CDR3 protein: CASSRVLNEQFF; CDR3 DNA: TGTGCCAGCAGCCGCGTGTTGAATGAGCAGTTCTTC
J gene: TRBJ1-5; V gene: TRBV2; clone size: few; D gene: .; CDR3 protein: CASSPAGVSGNQPQHF; CDR3 DNA: TGTGCCAGCAGCCCCGCAGGGGTTTCTGGCAATCAGCCCCAGCATTTT
J gene: TRBJ2-1; V gene: TRBV11-2; clone size: .; D gene: .; CDR3 protein: CASSLGDNEQFF; CDR3 DNA: TGTGCCAGCAGCTTAGGGGACAATGAGCAGTTCTTC
J gene: TRBJ2-1; V gene: TRBV6-2/TRBV6-3; clone size: .; D gene: .; CDR3 protein: CASSYPDPNAFF; CDR3 DNA: TGTGCCAGCAGTTACCCCGACCCCAATGCCTTCTTC
J gene: TRBJ1-4; V gene: TRBV20-1; clone size: few; D gene: TRBD1; CDR3 protein: CSALDRGRVTNEKLFF; CDR3 DNA: TGCAGTGCCCTTGACAGGGGAAGGGTAACTAATGAAAAACTGTTTTTT
J gene: TRBJ2-3; V gene: TRBV20-1; clone size: .; D gene: .; CDR3 protein: CSARDFLASADTQYF; CDR3 DNA: TGCAGTGCTAGAGACTTCCTGGCTAGTGCCGATACGCAGTATTTT
J gene: TRBJ2-1; V gene: TRBV7-3; clone size: .; D gene: TRBD2; CDR3 protein: CASNPPHTSGGYNEQFF; CDR3 DNA: TGTGCCAGCAACCCTCCCCATACTAGCGGGGGCTACAATGAGCAGTTCTTC
J gene: TRBJ1-6; V gene: TRBV4-1; clone size: .; D gene: TRBD1; CDR3 protein: CASSWTGGTNSPLHF; CDR3 DNA: TGCGCCAGCAGCTGGACAGGGGGAACGAATTCACCCCTCCACTTT
J gene: TRBJ1-3; V gene: TRBV12-3/TRBV12-4; clone size: .; D gene: TRBD1; CDR3 protein: CASISTRDSISGNTIYF; CDR3 DNA: TGTGCCAGCATTTCCACCCGGGACAGTATCTCTGGAAACACCATATATTTT
J gene: TRBJ1-2; V gene: TRBV7-8; clone size: few; D gene: .; CDR3 protein: CASSLVGKGYTF; CDR3 DNA: TGTGCCAGCAGCTTAGTTGGCAAAGGCTACACCTTC